This T cell receptor (beta chain) was recorded in a study of shared clonotypes between healthy human individuals. About the research overall: Donors had three CD4 naive, three CD4 memory, two CD8 naive and one CD8 memory plate apiece.

The healthy adult donors were HIV-negative and reported no recent acute infections or vaccinations. Splitting the CD4+ cells yielded a CD45RA+ naive subset and a CD45RA-negative memory subset. Measured with immunoSEQ multiplex PCR; TCRdb has only the in-frame clones, and not every one. The table includes about 680,000 clones, around four fifths detected once. Study-wide findings and caveats: Shared across a few donors were approximately 5% of the naive CD4 clonotypes.

This CDR3 has 14 residues. The germline V and J ends were trimmed by 2 bases and 2 bases, with 6 bases remaining between them. Germline V gene sequence: CDR1 ENHRY, CDR2 SYGVKD. Points on this clone: Its antigen is not identified. Other DNA sequences from this sample encode an identical CDR3 as well.

This sequence originates from a woman in her twenties or thirties in good health. The genes are TRBV10-3 and TRBJ2-2, with D unclear. Sequenced: memory CD4+ T cells sorted from blood. Regarding subset: CD45RA-negative fraction. For the CDR3, the DNA is TGTGCCATCAGTGAGGGCCCTAACACCGGGGAGCTGTTTTTT. Amino acid sequence: CAISEGPNTGELFF.